The TCR beta chain described here comes from a study of blood T cells in healthy people across ages. Whole-study findings and limits: Roughly linear declines in TCR beta diversity per million T cells occurred with age. It was found that TCR beta diversity correlated strongly with the percentage of naive T cells.

Then a second PCR, running about 7 to 11 cycles, was carried out with a sample-barcoded 5' primer and a J-beta primer mix. TCRdb recomputed calls from the 5' RACE reads with MiXCR, one row per CDR3 protein. This sample has about 1.4 million distinct CDR3 sequences, with approximately 60% found just once. About 10 milliliters of peripheral blood were drawn from each donor. Turning to this clonotype: Its antigen is still unknown. At one end the junction does not follow the germline gene, possibly because of a read error.

CDR1 and CDR2 (germline): MNHEY, SVGAGI. The CDR3 consists of 15 residues. This sequence was found in a man aged 18 to 30 in good health. This rearrangement joins TRBV6-5 to TRBJ2-4, with D possibly being TRBD2 (5 bases). The DNA end is more similar to TRBJ2-5, so the J call may be wrong. The sample consisted of blood. CDR3 DNA: TGTGCCAGCAGTTACGCCACTAGGGAACAAGGGACCCAGTACTTC. Protein product: CASSYATREQGTQYF.